In its sample, the clone carrying this T cell receptor (beta chain) was seen many times. The sample comes from a study of neurological immune-mediated disorders. Looking at the study overall: Among the 34 patients with multiple sclerosis, roughly 30 were relapsing-remitting, while 3 were secondary progressive.

V dropped 4 bases and J dropped 9 bases, with 10 bases sitting between them. This CDR3 region has 12 residues. Germline CDR1 is ENHRY and CDR2 is SYGVKD. The team produced cDNA through 5'RACE using 10-nucleotide random UMIs. Using its own MiXCR run on the 5' RACE reads, TCRdb lists one record per CDR3 protein. There are 45,000 to 65,000 distinct CDR3 sequences in the sample; approximately 3.3% occur only once, and over 5% lies in the top ten. A total of 2 million PBMCs stored at -80 degrees C provided the unsorted libraries. This clonotype originated in a man in his forties with multiple sclerosis. V and J are TRBV10-3 and TRBJ1-5; no clear D gene. Sequencing was performed on PBMCs. This CDR3 is CAISVKGWPQHF. In nucleotides, the CDR3 is TGTGCCATCAGTGTGAAGGGTTGGCCCCAGCATTTT.